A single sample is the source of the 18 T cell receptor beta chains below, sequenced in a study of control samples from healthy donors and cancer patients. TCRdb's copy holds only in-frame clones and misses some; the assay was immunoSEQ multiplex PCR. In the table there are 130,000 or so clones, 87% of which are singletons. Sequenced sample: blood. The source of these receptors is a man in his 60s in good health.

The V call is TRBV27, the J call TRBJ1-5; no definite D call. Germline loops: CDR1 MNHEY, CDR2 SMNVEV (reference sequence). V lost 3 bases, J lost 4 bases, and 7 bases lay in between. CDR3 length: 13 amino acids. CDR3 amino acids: CASSFQTNQPQHF. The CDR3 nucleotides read TGTGCCAGCAGTTTTCAGACTAATCAGCCCCAGCATTTT.

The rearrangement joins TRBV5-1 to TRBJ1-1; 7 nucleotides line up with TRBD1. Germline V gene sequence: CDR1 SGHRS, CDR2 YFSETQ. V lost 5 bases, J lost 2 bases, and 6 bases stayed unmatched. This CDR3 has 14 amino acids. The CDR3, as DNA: TGCGCCAGCAGTTTCGGGACAGCCAACACTGAAGCTTTCTTT. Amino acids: CASSFGTANTEAFF.

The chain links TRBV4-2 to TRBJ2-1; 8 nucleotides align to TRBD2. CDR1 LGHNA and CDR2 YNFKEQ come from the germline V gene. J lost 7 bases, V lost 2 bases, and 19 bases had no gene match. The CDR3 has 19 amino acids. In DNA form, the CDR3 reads TGTGCCAGCAGCCAATTACCCCTCGGGGGGCGGGGGGCAGGTAATGAGCAGTTCTTC. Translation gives CASSQLPLGGRGAGNEQFF.

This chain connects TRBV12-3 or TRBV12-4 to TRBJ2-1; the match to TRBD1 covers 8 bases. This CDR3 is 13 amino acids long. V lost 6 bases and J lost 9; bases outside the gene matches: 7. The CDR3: CASRDRGSGEQFF. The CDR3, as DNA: TGTGCCAGCAGAGACAGGGGTTCCGGTGAGCAGTTCTTC.

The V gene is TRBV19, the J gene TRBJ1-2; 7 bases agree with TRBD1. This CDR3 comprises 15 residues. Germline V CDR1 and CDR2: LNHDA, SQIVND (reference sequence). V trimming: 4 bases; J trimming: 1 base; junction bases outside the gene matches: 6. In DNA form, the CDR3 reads TGTGCCAGTAGTACAACCACAGGGGTTAACTATGGCTACACCTTC. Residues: CASSTTTGVNYGYTF.

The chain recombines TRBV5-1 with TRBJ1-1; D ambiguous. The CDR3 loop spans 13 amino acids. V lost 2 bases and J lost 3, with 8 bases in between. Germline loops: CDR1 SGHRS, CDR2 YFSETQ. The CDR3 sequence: CASSFGQDTEAFF. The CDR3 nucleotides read TGCGCCAGCAGCTTTGGGCAGGACACTGAAGCTTTCTTT.

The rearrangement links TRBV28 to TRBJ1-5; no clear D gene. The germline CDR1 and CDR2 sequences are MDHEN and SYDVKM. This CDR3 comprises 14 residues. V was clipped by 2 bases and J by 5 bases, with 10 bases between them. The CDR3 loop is CASSLEAEYQPQHF. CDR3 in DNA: TGTGCCAGCAGTTTAGAGGCAGAATATCAGCCCCAGCATTTT.

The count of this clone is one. The CDR3 is CASSQGNHNEQFF. As DNA, the CDR3 is TGTGCCAGCAGCCAAGGAAACCACAATGAGCAGTTCTTC. The chain is built from TRBV3-1 (or the pseudogene TRBV3-2) and TRBJ2-1; D uncertain. CDR1 and CDR2 (germline): LGHDT, YNNKEL (reference sequence). Between the trimmed V and J ends, which lost 1 base and 5 bases, there was a span of 6 bases. The CDR3 length is 13 residues.

The CDR3 DNA is TGCGCCAGCAGCCTTTCGGGGGGGGGTACCTTAGGCAATGAGCAGTTCTTC. This codes for CASSLSGGGTLGNEQFF. The chain employs TRBV4-1 and TRBJ2-1; TRBD2 matches 8 bases. The CDR3 spans 17 residues. V shed 4 bases and J 6 bases; nucleotides not matched to a gene: 14. From germline, CDR1 is MGHRA and CDR2 YSYEKL.

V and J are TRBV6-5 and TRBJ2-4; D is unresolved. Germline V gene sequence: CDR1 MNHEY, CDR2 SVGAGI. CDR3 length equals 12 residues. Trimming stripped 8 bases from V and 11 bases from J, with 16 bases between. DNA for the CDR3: TGTGCCAGCGGGTGGGGTACTGGGGTTCAGTACTTC. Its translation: CASGWGTGVQYF.

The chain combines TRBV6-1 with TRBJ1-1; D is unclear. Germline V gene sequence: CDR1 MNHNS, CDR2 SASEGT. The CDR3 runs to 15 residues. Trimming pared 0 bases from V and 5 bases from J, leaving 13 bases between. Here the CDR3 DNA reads TGTGCCAGCAGTGAAGCGCTCGGGGTAGGGACTGAAGCTTTCTTT. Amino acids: CASSEALGVGTEAFF.

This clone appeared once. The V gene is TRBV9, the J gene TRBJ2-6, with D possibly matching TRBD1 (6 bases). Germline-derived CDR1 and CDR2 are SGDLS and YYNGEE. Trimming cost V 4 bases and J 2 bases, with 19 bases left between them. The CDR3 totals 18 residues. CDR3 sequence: CASSSILGTSPGANVLTF. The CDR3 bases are TGTGCCAGCAGCTCAATCCTAGGGACATCCCCTGGGGCCAACGTCCTGACTTTC.

CDR3 loop: CASSLLRIRDEKLFF. The CDR3 bases are TGTGCCAGCAGTTTATTAAGGATTAGGGATGAAAAACTGTTTTTT. The rearrangement joins TRBV28 to TRBJ1-4; D is ambiguous. Trimming stripped 1 base from V and 6 bases from J, with 12 bases between. This CDR3 has 15 residues. From germline, CDR1 is MDHEN and CDR2 SYDVKM.

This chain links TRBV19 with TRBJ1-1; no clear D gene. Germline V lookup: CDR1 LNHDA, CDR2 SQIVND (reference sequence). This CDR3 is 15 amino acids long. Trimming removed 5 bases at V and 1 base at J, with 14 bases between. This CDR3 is CASSLHDGENTEAFF. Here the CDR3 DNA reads TGTGCCAGTAGTTTACATGACGGCGAGAACACTGAAGCTTTCTTT. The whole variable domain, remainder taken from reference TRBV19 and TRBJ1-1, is DGGITQSPKYLFRKEGQNVTLSCEQNLNHDAMYWYRQDPGQGLRLIYYSQIVNDFQKGDIAEGYSVSREKKESFPLTVTSAQKNPTAFYLCASSLHDGENTEAFFGQGTRLTVV.

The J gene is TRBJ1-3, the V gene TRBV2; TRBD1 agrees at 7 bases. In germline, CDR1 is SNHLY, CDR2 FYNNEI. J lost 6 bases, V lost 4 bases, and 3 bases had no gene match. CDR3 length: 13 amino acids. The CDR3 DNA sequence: TGTGCCAGCAGTGGACAGGGAGTAAACACCATATATTTT. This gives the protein CASSGQGVNTIYF.

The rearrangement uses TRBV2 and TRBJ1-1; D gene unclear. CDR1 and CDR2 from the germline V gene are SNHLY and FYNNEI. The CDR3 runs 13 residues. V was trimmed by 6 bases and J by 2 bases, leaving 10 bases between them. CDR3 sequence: CASRGERNTEAFF. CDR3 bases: TGTGCCAGCAGAGGAGAGCGTAACACTGAAGCTTTCTTT.

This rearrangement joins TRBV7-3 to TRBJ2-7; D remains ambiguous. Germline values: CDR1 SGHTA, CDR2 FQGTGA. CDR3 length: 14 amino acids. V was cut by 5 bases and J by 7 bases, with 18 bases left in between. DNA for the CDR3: TGTGCCAGCAGCCAAGACGGACCAATTGGGGAGCAGTACTTC. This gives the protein CASSQDGPIGEQYF.

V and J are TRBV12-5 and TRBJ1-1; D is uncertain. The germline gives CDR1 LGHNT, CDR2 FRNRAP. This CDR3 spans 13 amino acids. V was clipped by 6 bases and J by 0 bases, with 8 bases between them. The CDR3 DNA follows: TGTGCTAGTGGCCCGTTCATGAACACTGAAGCTTTCTTT. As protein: CASGPFMNTEAFF.